This T cell receptor beta chain was identified during a study of blood T cell repertoires in COVID-19. About the study: PBMCs, B-cell-depleted T cells, or T cells were the source of the cDNA or gDNA that made up the material.

Original processing methods: Estimates of nucleated cell counts were drawn from the amplification of reference gene primers. TCRdb keeps only in-frame clones here, not all; method: immunoSEQ multiplex PCR. Clone size and V and J calls were adopted from that table, with D and trimming inferred from the DNA. The sample has some 240,000 clones, approximately 84% seen once. Everyone who took part was roughly 18 to 95 years old, and they came from 24 US areas. Before they entered the study, exposed participants had met a COVID-19 case within 2 weeks. This receptor was identified in a woman aged 45-60 years who had been exposed to COVID-19. Sequenced input: PBMCs or T cells enriched from blood (not recorded which).

CDR3 region: CASSSGTANTGELFF. In nucleotides, the CDR3 is TGTGCCAGCAGTTCCGGGACAGCGAACACCGGGGAGCTGTTTTTT. V and J are TRBV6-5 and TRBJ2-2; 7 positions match TRBD1. The CDR3 has 15 residues. V lost 4 bases to trimming and J lost 0 bases; unmatched junction nucleotides: 2. The germline CDR1 and CDR2 sequences are MNHEY and SVGAGI.